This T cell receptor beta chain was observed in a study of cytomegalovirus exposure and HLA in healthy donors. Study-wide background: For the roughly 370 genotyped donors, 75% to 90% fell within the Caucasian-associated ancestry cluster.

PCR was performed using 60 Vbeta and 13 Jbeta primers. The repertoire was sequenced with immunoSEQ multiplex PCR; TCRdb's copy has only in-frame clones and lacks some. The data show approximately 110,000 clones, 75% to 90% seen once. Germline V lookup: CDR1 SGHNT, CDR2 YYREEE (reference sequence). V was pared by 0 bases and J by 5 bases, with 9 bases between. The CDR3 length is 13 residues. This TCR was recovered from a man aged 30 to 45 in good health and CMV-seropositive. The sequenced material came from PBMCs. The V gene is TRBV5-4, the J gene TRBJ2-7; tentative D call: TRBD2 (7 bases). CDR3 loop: CASSLGGGDEQYF. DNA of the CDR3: TGTGCCAGCAGCTTGGGGGGGGGCGACGAGCAGTACTTC.